The sequence of this T cell receptor beta chain was determined in a study of OX40 agonist ivuxolimab in advanced cancers. Study information: With ivuxolimab, an agonistic anti-OX40 (CD134) antibody, patients were treated. Ivuxolimab doses were 0.01, 0.1, 0.3, 1.5, 3 or 10 mg/kg every 2 weeks. Regarding the study as a whole: Expanded clones tended on average to be more numerous among CD8+ T cells than CD4+. Some patients who did not respond also had low normalized T-cell clonal expansion.

This clone has just a few counts. No antigen is known for it. The method was immunoSEQ multiplex PCR; TCRdb's version includes in-frame clones alone and lacks a portion of them. The profile covers around 80,000 clones, with 65% to 90% appearing a single time and roughly 3% taken by the ten largest. V was clipped by 3 bases and J by 8 bases, with 5 bases between them. The CDR3 length is 11 residues. The V gene's germline CDR1 is SNHLY and CDR2 FYNNEI. Sequencing was performed on CD4+ or CD8+ T cells sorted from blood, taken in a trial of the OX40 agonist ivuxolimab. The sequence came from an adult with an advanced solid tumor such as melanoma, head and neck, liver or kidney cancer. The genes are TRBV2 and TRBJ1-5; D gene uncertain. The CDR3 coding sequence is TGTGCCAGCAGTGAGGGCAAGCCCCAGCATTTT. Translating gives CASSEGKPQHF.